This T cell receptor beta chain was observed in a study of blood T cell repertoires in COVID-19. Looking at the study overall: In each case, the material was cDNA or gDNA derived from T cells, B-cell-depleted T cells, or PBMCs.

The method was immunoSEQ multiplex PCR; TCRdb's version includes in-frame clones alone and lacks a portion of them. The sample shows around 30,000 clones, roughly 80% of them seen only once. V was trimmed by 5 bases and J by 0 bases, leaving 7 bases between them. This CDR3 has 13 amino acids. Germline CDR1 SGHNT, CDR2 YENEEA. Specimen: peripheral blood. This clonotype was sampled from an older woman with active or convalescent COVID-19. The genes are TRBV11-3 and TRBJ1-1, with unresolved D. The CDR3 sequence: CASSPNMNTEAFF. The DNA for the CDR3 is TGTGCCAGCAGCCCAAACATGAACACTGAAGCTTTCTTT.